The rows below give T cell receptor beta chains drawn from one sample of a study of T cells after yellow fever vaccination. Via MiXCR, TCRdb re-called the 5' RACE reads, giving one row per CDR3 protein. The data hold some 350,000 distinct CDR3 sequences, with about 6% observed a single time. This material consisted of PBMCs, taken 5 days after the yellow fever booster vaccination. The receptor set was obtained from a young man who received the YFV17D yellow fever vaccine. The CDR3 runs from the conserved cysteine through the conserved F or W. The D gene is left open where the match is weak. For some rows the clone size is stated as once, few or many, or as a class when expanded; others skip it.

D	V	size	J	CDR3	DNA
NA	TRBV15	NA	TRBJ1-5	CATSRQGGGNQPQHF	TGTGCCACCAGCAGACAGGGAGGTGGCAATCAGCCCCAGCATTTT
TRBD1	TRBV7-8	many	TRBJ2-1	CASSLGDRAGNEQFF	TGTGCCAGCAGCTTAGGGGACAGGGCTGGGAATGAGCAGTTCTTC
NA	TRBV21-1	many	TRBJ2-1	CASSALVGTSNNNEQFF	TGTGCCAGCAGCGCACTCGTCGGGACTAGCAACAACAATGAGCAGTTCTTC
NA	TRBV7-8	many	TRBJ2-5	CASNGQLQETQYF	TGTGCCAGCAACGGACAGCTCCAAGAGACCCAGTACTTC
NA	TRBV19	NA	TRBJ1-1	CATLNEGLSSTEAFF	TGTGCCACCCTAAACGAAGGGCTCTCGAGCACTGAAGCTTTCTTT
NA	TRBV29-1	few	TRBJ1-1	CSTQGVAEAFF	TGCAGCACCCAAGGCGTAGCTGAAGCTTTCTTT
TRBD2	TRBV11-2	NA	TRBJ2-1	CASRRLAGGTNEQFF	TGTGCCAGCAGAAGACTAGCGGGAGGGACGAATGAGCAGTTCTTC
NA	TRBV27	many	TRBJ2-1	CATAGLFNEQFF	TGTGCCACCGCTGGTCTGTTCAATGAGCAGTTCTTC
NA	TRBV11-3	NA	TRBJ2-2	CASSRYPPGERGELFF	TGTGCCAGCAGCCGATACCCCCCAGGGGAGAGAGGGGAGCTGTTTTTT
TRBD2	TRBV6-2/TRBV6-3	NA	TRBJ2-1	CASRGLAGGLEQFF	TGTGCCAGCAGAGGACTAGCGGGAGGGCTTGAGCAGTTCTTC
NA	TRBV12-3/TRBV12-4	few	TRBJ1-5	CAISEGNNQPQHF	TGTGCCATCTCTGAGGGGAACAATCAGCCCCAGCATTTT
NA	TRBV7-8	many	TRBJ2-7	CASSLVPDKLSYEQYF	TGTGCCAGCAGCTTAGTTCCGGACAAACTCTCCTACGAGCAGTACTTC
NA	TRBV14	NA	TRBJ1-4	CASSQGAVSRLFF	TGTGCCAGCAGCCAAGGCGCCGTCAGTCGCCTGTTTTTT
TRBD1	TRBV29-1	few	TRBJ2-1	CSVPVAGTGLRNEQFF	TGCAGCGTTCCGGTCGCCGGGACAGGGCTGAGGAATGAGCAGTTCTTC
NA	TRBV29-1	many	TRBJ2-7	CSVHGRGTYEQYF	TGCAGCGTCCACGGACGGGGCACCTACGAGCAGTACTTC
TRBD2	TRBV6-4	few	TRBJ2-2	CASSTSGSTGELFF	TGTGCCAGCAGTACTAGCGGATCCACCGGGGAGCTGTTTTTT
NA	TRBV10-1	NA	TRBJ2-3	CASSGATMGDTQYF	TGCGCCAGCAGTGGGGCCACGATGGGGGATACGCAGTATTTT
NA	TRBV19	many	TRBJ1-1	CASQRQVNTEAFF	TGTGCCAGCCAGAGACAGGTGAACACTGAAGCTTTCTTT
TRBD2	TRBV20-1	many	TRBJ2-1	CSASGRVREGEQFF	TGCAGTGCTAGCGGGAGGGTTCGGGAGGGTGAGCAGTTCTTC
NA	TRBV24-1	many	TRBJ1-2	CATSDGGPRGNGYTF	TGTGCCACCAGTGATGGGGGACCCCGAGGGAATGGCTACACCTTC
NA	TRBV12-3/TRBV12-4	many	TRBJ1-5	CASSPGPRGPFNQPQHF	TGTGCCAGCAGCCCGGGCCCTAGGGGACCGTTCAATCAGCCCCAGCATTTT
NA	TRBV5-4	many	TRBJ2-1	CASSIDSNNEQFF	TGTGCCAGCAGCATAGACAGTAACAATGAGCAGTTCTTC
NA	TRBV24-1	NA	TRBJ2-3	CATSDPRTGGGTDTQYF	TGTGCCACCAGTGATCCTCGGACAGGCGGGGGCACAGATACGCAGTATTTT
NA	TRBV19	many	TRBJ2-1	CASSIYGETEQFF	TGTGCCAGTAGTATATATGGGGAAACTGAGCAGTTCTTC
NA	TRBV7-2	many	TRBJ2-1	CASSLGRGLISYNEQFF	TGTGCCAGCAGCTTAGGAAGAGGACTCATCTCCTACAATGAGCAGTTCTTC
NA	TRBV10-1	NA	TRBJ2-7	CASSESRRSSYEQYF	TGCGCCAGCAGTGAGTCGCGTCGTTCCTCCTACGAGCAGTACTTC
NA	TRBV18	few	TRBJ2-3	CASSPPSLVRDTQYF	TGTGCCAGCTCACCACCCTCACTAGTTCGCGATACGCAGTATTTT
TRBD2	TRBV29-1	few	TRBJ2-3	CSVDWTGTSGTDTQYF	TGCAGCGTTGATTGGACCGGGACTAGCGGCACAGATACGCAGTATTTT
NA	TRBV29-1	many	TRBJ2-7	CSRGPYEQYF	TGCAGTCGGGGGCCTTACGAGCAGTACTTC
NA	TRBV4-2	few	TRBJ1-2	CASSQDGQGPHYGYTF	TGTGCCAGCAGCCAAGACGGGCAGGGGCCGCACTATGGCTACACCTTC
TRBD1	TRBV28	NA	TRBJ2-1	CASSLLDRASYNEQFF	TGTGCCAGCAGTTTGCTTGACAGGGCTTCCTACAATGAGCAGTTCTTC
TRBD2	TRBV12-3/TRBV12-4	few	TRBJ2-7	CASSEAGLAHYEQYF	TGTGCCAGCAGTGAAGCGGGGCTAGCCCATTACGAGCAGTACTTC
TRBD2	TRBV7-2	NA	TRBJ2-6	CASRAGGAGANVLTF	TGTGCCAGCAGGGCGGGGGGGGCTGGGGCCAACGTCCTGACTTTC
TRBD2	TRBV7-8	NA	TRBJ2-7	CASRSVAGGEQYF	TGTGCCAGCAGGTCCGTAGCGGGAGGCGAGCAGTACTTC
TRBD2	TRBV6-2/TRBV6-3	many	TRBJ2-1	CASKGTSGSSEQFF	TGTGCCAGCAAAGGGACTAGCGGGAGTAGTGAGCAGTTCTTC
TRBD2	TRBV20-1	few	TRBJ2-3	CSAKAGGSGTDTQYF	TGCAGTGCCAAAGCGGGAGGGTCTGGCACAGATACGCAGTATTTT
NA	TRBV12-3/TRBV12-4	many	TRBJ2-5	CASSLAVQETQYF	TGTGCCAGCAGCTTAGCGGTCCAAGAGACCCAGTACTTC
NA	TRBV5-1	NA	TRBJ1-1	CASSLRGEFTEAFF	TGCGCCAGCAGCTTGCGGGGGGAATTTACTGAAGCTTTCTTT
NA	TRBV7-2	few	TRBJ2-1	CASRAGTTKQFF	TGTGCCAGCAGGGCCGGGACAACGAAGCAGTTCTTC
NA	TRBV5-1	many	TRBJ1-1	CASSPGGFSVNTEAFF	TGCGCCAGCAGCCCGGGGGGTTTCAGCGTGAACACTGAAGCTTTCTTT
NA	TRBV5-6	NA	TRBJ2-1	CASSYRTTSPGVNEQFF	TGTGCCAGCAGCTACCGAACTACTAGCCCCGGAGTCAATGAGCAGTTCTTC
NA	TRBV7-9	few	TRBJ2-1	CASSLSSARLYNEQFF	TGTGCCAGCAGCTTATCTAGCGCCAGACTCTACAATGAGCAGTTCTTC
TRBD2	TRBV5-1	many	TRBJ2-1	CASSLDSGKYNEQFF	TGCGCCAGCAGCTTGGACAGCGGGAAATACAATGAGCAGTTCTTC
NA	TRBV5-1	few	TRBJ2-3	CASSLEASVTDTQYF	TGCGCCAGCAGCTTGGAGGCTAGCGTCACAGATACGCAGTATTTT
TRBD2	TRBV29-1	many	TRBJ2-7	CSVDSRGGEQYF	TGCAGCGTAGACTCCCGGGGGGGCGAGCAGTACTTC
NA	TRBV5-1	many	TRBJ2-1	CASSLEGPSSSYNEQFF	TGCGCCAGCAGCTTGGAAGGTCCCTCAAGCTCCTACAATGAGCAGTTCTTC
NA	TRBV7-9	NA	TRBJ2-5	CASSFQGTETQYF	TGTGCCAGCAGCTTTCAGGGGACGGAGACCCAGTACTTC
NA	TRBV20-1	NA	TRBJ1-2	CSARLGPTRGYTF	TGCAGTGCTAGACTGGGCCCCACTAGAGGCTACACCTTC
TRBD1	TRBV10-2	NA	TRBJ1-3	CASSETVDRGGSGNTIYF	TGCGCCAGCAGTGAGACCGTAGACAGGGGAGGCTCTGGAAACACCATATATTTT
TRBD2	TRBV10-3	NA	TRBJ2-1	CAISESLSGRNEQFF	TGTGCCATCAGTGAGAGTCTTAGCGGGAGGAATGAGCAGTTCTTC
NA	TRBV6-1	few	TRBJ1-5	CASTIGQLSNQPQHF	TGTGCCAGCACCATTGGCCAGCTTAGCAATCAGCCCCAGCATTTT
NA	TRBV20-1	many	TRBJ2-7	CSARDSRGMAYEQYF	TGCAGTGCTAGAGATTCCAGGGGTATGGCCTACGAGCAGTACTTC
TRBD2	TRBV7-2	many	TRBJ2-2	CASSIPGLAGVRAGELFF	TGTGCCAGCAGCATACCGGGACTAGCGGGAGTGAGGGCCGGGGAGCTGTTTTTT
NA	TRBV14	few	TRBJ2-6	CASSQGRYSGANVLTF	TGTGCCAGCAGCCAAGGCCGCTACTCTGGGGCCAACGTCCTGACTTTC